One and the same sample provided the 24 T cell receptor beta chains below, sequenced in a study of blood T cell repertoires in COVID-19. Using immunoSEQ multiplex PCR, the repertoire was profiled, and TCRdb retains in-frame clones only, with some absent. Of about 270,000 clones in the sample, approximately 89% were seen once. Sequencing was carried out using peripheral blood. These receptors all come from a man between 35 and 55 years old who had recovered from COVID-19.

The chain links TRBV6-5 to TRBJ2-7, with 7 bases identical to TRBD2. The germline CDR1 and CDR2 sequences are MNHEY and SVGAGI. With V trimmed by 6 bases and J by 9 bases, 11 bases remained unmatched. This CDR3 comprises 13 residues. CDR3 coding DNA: TGTGCCAGCAGCCCAAAGCGGGACCTTGGGCAGTACTTC. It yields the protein CASSPKRDLGQYF.

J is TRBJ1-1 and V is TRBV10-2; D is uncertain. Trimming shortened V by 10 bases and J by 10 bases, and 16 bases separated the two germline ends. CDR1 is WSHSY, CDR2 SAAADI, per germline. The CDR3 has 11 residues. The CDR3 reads CATSYGNGAFF. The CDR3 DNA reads TGCGCCACGTCCTACGGGAATGGAGCTTTCTTT.

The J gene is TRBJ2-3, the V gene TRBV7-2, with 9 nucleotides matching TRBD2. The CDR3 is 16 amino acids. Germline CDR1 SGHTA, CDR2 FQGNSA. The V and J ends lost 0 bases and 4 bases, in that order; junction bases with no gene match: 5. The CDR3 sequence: CASSLAGGGAADTQYF. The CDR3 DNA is TGTGCCAGCAGCTTAGCAGGCGGGGGGGCCGCAGATACGCAGTATTTT.

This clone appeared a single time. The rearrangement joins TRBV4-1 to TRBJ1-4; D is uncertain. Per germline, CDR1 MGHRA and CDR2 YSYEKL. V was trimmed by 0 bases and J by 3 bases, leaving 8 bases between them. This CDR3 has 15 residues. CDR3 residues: CASSQDIGSNEKLFF. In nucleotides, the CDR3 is TGCGCCAGCAGCCAAGATATCGGGTCTAATGAAAAACTGTTTTTT.

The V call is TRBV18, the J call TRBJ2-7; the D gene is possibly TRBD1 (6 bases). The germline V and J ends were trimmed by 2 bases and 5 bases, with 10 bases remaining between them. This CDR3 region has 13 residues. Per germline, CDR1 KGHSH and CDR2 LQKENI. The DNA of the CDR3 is TGTGCCAGCTCACCAGTAGGACAGAACGAGCAGTACTTC. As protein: CASSPVGQNEQYF. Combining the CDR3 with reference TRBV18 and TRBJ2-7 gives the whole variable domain NAGVMQNPRHLVRRRGQEARLRCSPMKGHSHVYWYRQLPEEGLKFMVYLQKENIIDESGMPKERFSAEFPKEGPSILRIQQVVRGDSAAYFCASSPVGQNEQYFGPGTRLTVT.

Here the CDR3 reads CASSQWDWSTDTQYF. As DNA, the CDR3 is TGCGCCAGCAGCCAATGGGACTGGAGCACAGATACGCAGTATTTT. The chain couples TRBV5-1 to TRBJ2-3, with D possibly TRBD2 on 6 matching bases. The V and J ends lost 4 bases and 0 bases respectively, with 12 bases between them. Germline V gene sequence: CDR1 SGHRS, CDR2 YFSETQ. CDR3 length: 15 amino acids.

For the CDR3, the DNA is TGTGCCAGCAGCTGGACTAGCGTATCCTACGAGCAGTACTTC. Encoded protein: CASSWTSVSYEQYF. V usage is TRBV7-8 and J usage is TRBJ2-7, with 9 bases lining up with TRBD2. From germline, CDR1 is SGHVS and CDR2 FQNEAQ. V lost 4 bases and J lost 1; bases outside the gene matches: 2. CDR3 size: 14 residues. Combining the CDR3 with reference TRBV7-8 and TRBJ2-7 gives the whole variable domain GAGVSQSPRYKVAKRGQDVALRCDPISGHVSLFWYQQALGQGPEFLTYFQNEAQLDKSGLPSDRFFAERPEGSVSTLKIQRTQQEDSAVYLCASSWTSVSYEQYFGPGTRLTVT.

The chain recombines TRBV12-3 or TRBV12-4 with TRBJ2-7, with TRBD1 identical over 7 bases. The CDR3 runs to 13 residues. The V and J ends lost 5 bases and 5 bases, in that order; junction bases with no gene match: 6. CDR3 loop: CASSPGTANEQYF. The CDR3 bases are TGTGCCAGCAGTCCGGGGACAGCCAACGAGCAGTACTTC.

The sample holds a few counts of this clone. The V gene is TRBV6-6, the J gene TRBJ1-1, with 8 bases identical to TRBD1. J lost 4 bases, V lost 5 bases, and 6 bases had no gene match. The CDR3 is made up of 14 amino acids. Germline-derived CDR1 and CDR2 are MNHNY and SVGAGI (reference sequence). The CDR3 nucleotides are TGTGCCAGCAGTACATGGACAGGGAGCACTGAAGCTTTCTTT. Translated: CASSTWTGSTEAFF.

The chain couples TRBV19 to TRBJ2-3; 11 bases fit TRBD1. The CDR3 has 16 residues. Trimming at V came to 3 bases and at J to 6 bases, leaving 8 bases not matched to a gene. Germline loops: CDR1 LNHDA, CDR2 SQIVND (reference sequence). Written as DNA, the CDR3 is TGTGCCAGTAGTATGAGAGGACAGGGGGCACGGGATACGCAGTATTTT. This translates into CASSMRGQGARDTQYF.

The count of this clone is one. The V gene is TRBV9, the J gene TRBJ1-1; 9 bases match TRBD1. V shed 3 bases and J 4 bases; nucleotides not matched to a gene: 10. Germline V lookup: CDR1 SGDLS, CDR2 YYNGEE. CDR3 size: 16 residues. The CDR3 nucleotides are TGTGCCAGCAGCGCCTACCGGGACAGGGAAAGCACTGAAGCTTTCTTT. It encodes CASSAYRDRESTEAFF. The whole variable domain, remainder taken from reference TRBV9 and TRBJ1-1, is DSGVTQTPKHLITATGQRVTLRCSPRSGDLSVYWYQQSLDQGLQFLIQYYNGEERAKGNILERFSAQQFPDLHSELNLSSLELGDSALYFCASSAYRDRESTEAFFGQGTRLTVV.

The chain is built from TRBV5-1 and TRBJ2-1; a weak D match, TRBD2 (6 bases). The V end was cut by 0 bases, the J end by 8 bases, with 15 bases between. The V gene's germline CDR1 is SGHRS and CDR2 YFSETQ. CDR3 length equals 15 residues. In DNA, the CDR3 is TGCGCCAGCAGCTTGGGGACTACCATCCGGGATGAGCAGTTCTTC. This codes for CASSLGTTIRDEQFF.

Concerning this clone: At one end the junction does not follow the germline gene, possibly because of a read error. CDR3 loop: CANSRDRGWETQYF. CDR3 nucleotide sequence: TGTGCCAACAGTCGGGACAGGGGTTGGGAGACCCAGTACTTC. The rearrangement links TRBV2 to TRBJ2-5; 10 nucleotides line up with TRBD1. The germline CDR1 and CDR2 sequences are SNHLY and FYNNEI. This CDR3 is 14 amino acids long.

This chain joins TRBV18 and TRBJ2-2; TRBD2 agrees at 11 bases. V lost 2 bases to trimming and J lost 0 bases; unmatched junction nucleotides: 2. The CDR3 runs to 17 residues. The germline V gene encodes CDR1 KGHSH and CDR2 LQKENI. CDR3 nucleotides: TGTGCCAGCTCACCAACTAGCGGGGGAACGAACACCGGGGAGCTGTTTTTT. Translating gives CASSPTSGGTNTGELFF.

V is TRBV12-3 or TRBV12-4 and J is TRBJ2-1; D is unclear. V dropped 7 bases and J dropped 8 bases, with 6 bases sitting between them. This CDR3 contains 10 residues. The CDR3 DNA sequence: TGTGCCAGCACCCCCTATGAGCAGTTCTTC. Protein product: CASTPYEQFF.

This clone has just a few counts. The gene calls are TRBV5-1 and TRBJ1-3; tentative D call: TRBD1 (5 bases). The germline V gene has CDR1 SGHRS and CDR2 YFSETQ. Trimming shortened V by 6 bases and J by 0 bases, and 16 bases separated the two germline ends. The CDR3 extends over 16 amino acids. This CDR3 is CASTTGLTNSGNTIYF. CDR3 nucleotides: TGCGCCAGCACCACGGGACTTACGAACTCTGGAAACACCATATATTTT.

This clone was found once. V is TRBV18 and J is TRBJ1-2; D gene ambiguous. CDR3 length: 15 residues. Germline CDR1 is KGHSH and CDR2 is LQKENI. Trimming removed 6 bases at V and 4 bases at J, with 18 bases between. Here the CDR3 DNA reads TGTGCCAGCTCCTCTCGCGGCAGTTCCGGCTATGGCTACACCTTC. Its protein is CASSSRGSSGYGYTF. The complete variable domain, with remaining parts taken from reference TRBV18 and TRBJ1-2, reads NAGVMQNPRHLVRRRGQEARLRCSPMKGHSHVYWYRQLPEEGLKFMVYLQKENIIDESGMPKERFSAEFPKEGPSILRIQQVVRGDSAAYFCASSSRGSSGYGYTFGSGTRLTVV.

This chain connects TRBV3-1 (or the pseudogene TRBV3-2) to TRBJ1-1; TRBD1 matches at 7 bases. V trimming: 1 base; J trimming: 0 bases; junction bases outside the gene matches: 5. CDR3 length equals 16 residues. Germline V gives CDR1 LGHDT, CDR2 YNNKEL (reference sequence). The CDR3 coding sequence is TGTGCCAGCAGCCAAGCCTCCGGGACAGTGAACACTGAAGCTTTCTTT. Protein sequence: CASSQASGTVNTEAFF.

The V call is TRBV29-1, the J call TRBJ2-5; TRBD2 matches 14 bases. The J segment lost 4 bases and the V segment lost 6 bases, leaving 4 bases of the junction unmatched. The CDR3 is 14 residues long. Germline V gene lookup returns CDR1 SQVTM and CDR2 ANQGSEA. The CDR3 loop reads CSVSGLAGGETQYF. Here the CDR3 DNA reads TGCAGCGTATCAGGACTAGCGGGGGGAGAGACCCAGTACTTC. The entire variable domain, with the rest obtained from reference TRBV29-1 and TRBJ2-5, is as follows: SAVISQKPSRDICQRGTSLTIQCQVDSQVTMMFWYRQQPGQSLTLIATANQGSEATYESGFVIDKFPISRPNLTFSTLTVSNMSPEDSSIYLCSVSGLAGGETQYFGPGTRLLVL.

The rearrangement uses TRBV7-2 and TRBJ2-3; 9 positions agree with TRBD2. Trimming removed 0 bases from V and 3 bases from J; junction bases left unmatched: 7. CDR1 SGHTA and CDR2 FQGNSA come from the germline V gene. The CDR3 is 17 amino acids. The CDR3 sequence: CASSLAQGGGATDTQYF. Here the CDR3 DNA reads TGTGCCAGCAGCTTAGCGCAAGGCGGGGGGGCAACAGATACGCAGTATTTT.

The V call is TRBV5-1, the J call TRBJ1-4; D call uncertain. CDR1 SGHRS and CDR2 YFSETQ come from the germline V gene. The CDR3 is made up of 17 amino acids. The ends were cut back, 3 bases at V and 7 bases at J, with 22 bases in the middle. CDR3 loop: CASSSRNNPAGGEKLFF. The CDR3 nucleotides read TGCGCCAGCAGCTCCCGAAACAACCCTGCTGGAGGTGAAAAACTGTTTTTT.

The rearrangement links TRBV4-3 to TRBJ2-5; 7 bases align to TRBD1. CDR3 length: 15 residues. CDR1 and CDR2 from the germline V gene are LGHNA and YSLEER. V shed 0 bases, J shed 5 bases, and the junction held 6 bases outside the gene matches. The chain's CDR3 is CASSQDGDSGETQYF. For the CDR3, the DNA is TGCGCCAGCAGCCAAGATGGGGACAGCGGTGAGACCCAGTACTTC.

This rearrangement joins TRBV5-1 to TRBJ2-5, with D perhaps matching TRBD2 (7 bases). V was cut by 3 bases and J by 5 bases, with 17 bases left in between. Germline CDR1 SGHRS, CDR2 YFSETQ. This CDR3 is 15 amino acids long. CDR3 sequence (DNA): TGCGCCAGCAGCTGGGGGGCGCGGCGGGGGGAGACCCAGTACTTC. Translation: CASSWGARRGETQYF.

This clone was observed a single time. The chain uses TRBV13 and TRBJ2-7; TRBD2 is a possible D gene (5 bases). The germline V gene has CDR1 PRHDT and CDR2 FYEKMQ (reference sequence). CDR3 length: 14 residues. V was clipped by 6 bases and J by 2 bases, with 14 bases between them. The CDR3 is CASRYMGGPYEQYF. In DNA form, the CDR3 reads TGTGCCAGCAGATATATGGGCGGGCCCTACGAGCAGTACTTC.